These T cell receptor beta chains were read from a single sample in a study of blood T cell repertoires in COVID-19. The protocol was immunoSEQ multiplex PCR, while the TCRdb copy is restricted to in-frame clones and leaves out a portion. The sample consists of 200,000 to 300,000 clones, 85% to 95% of them appearing once. Material: peripheral blood. These TCRs come from a man aged 25 to 45 with COVID-19, enrolled during active disease. The CDR3 runs from the conserved cysteine through the conserved F or W. The order of the fields is V gene, D gene, clone size, J gene, CDR3 DNA, CDR3 protein. D genes are given only for firm matches. Not every row has a clone size; where given, it reads once, few, many or a size class.

>TRBV20-1|.|.|TRBJ1-2
TGCAGTGCTGGACGGGAGTATGGCTACACCTTC
CSAGREYGYTF
>TRBV9|TRBD2|.|TRBJ2-1
TGTGCCAGCAGCCCCAGACTAGCGGGGGGGCTTGTCCATGAGCAGTTCTTC
CASSPRLAGGLVHEQFF
>TRBV7-9|.|.|TRBJ2-2
TGTGCCAGCAGCCTGAATGGACATTACACCGGGGAGCTGTTTTTT
CASSLNGHYTGELFF
>TRBV12-3/TRBV12-4|.|.|TRBJ1-1
TGTGCCAGCGTATACAAGAACACTGAAGCTTTCTTT
CASVYKNTEAFF
>TRBV6-5|TRBD1|.|TRBJ1-2
TGTGCCAGCAGTACAGGGGCGGCTAACTATGGCTACACCTTC
CASSTGAANYGYTF
>TRBV4-1|TRBD1|.|TRBJ1-5
TGCGCCAGCAGCCATCGTCCGGGACAGGGAAGGGCGGAGCCCCAGCATTTT
CASSHRPGQGRAEPQHF
>TRBV30|.|few|TRBJ1-1
TGTGCCTGGAGTTCCAGGGGTAAAACTGAAGCTTTCTTT
CAWSSRGKTEAFF
>TRBV9|TRBD2|.|TRBJ2-1
TGTGCCAGCAGCGTAGATAGCGGGGGGGTGTCCTCCTACAATGAGCAGTTCTTC
CASSVDSGGVSSYNEQFF
>TRBV6-1|TRBD1|.|TRBJ1-5
TGTGCCAGCAGTGAGCGGCAGGGGGCCTACAGCAATCAGCCCCAGCATTTT
CASSERQGAYSNQPQHF
>TRBV10-1|TRBD1|few|TRBJ2-7
TGCGCCAGCAGTAACCGACAGGGCTACGAGCAGTACTTC
CASSNRQGYEQYF
>TRBV27|TRBD1|.|TRBJ2-5
TGTGCCAGCAGTTTCCATCCCGGGACAGGGGGCACGGAGACCCAGTACTTC
CASSFHPGTGGTETQYF
>TRBV19|TRBD1|.|TRBJ1-2
TGTGCCAGTAGTATAGTACAGGGGTATGGCTACACCTTC
CASSIVQGYGYTF
>TRBV5-4|.|.|TRBJ2-3
TGTGCCAGCAGCTTGGCGGGTTCTCACCCCGATACGCAGTATTTT
CASSLAGSHPDTQYF
>TRBV6-5|TRBD1|once|TRBJ1-3
TGTGCCAGCAGTTATCTCGGGACAGGGTTGGGAAACACCATATATTTT
CASSYLGTGLGNTIYF
>TRBV28|.|.|TRBJ1-5
TGTGCCGCCGGGATTGAAAGCAATCAGCCCCAGCATTTT
CAAGIESNQPQHF
>TRBV6-1|TRBD2|.|TRBJ2-5
TGTGCCAGCAGTGGACTAGCGGGGGCCGGAACGTACCAAGAGACCCAGTACTTC
CASSGLAGAGTYQETQYF
>TRBV11-2|.|.|TRBJ1-2
TGTGCCAGCAGCTTAGGGCCCAAGGCCACCAACAGCTATGGCTACACCTTC
CASSLGPKATNSYGYTF
>TRBV19|TRBD1|.|TRBJ1-3
TGTGCCAGTTCTTTGTACCGGGACAGCTCTGGAAACACCATATATTTT
CASSLYRDSSGNTIYF
>TRBV7-6|.|.|TRBJ1-5
TGTGCCAGCAGCTCTGCCCTACGGGGTCAGCCCCAGCATTTT
CASSSALRGQPQHF
>TRBV6-2/TRBV6-3|TRBD2|.|TRBJ2-5
TGTGCCAGCAGCCCCGGGACTAGGTTCTTGGGAGAGACCCAGTACTTC
CASSPGTRFLGETQYF
>TRBV6-1|.|.|TRBJ1-2
TGTGCCAGCAGTGAAGCGGACGGGGGGCTGAGGGGCTACACCTTC
CASSEADGGLRGYTF
>TRBV18|.|.|TRBJ2-6
TGTGCCAGCCAAAAAAGGGGCTCTGGGGCCAACGTCCTGACTTTC
CASQKRGSGANVLTF
>TRBV5-1|.|.|TRBJ2-5
TGCGCCAGCAGCTTAGGAGGGGAGAACCAAGAGACCCAGTACTTC
CASSLGGENQETQYF
>TRBV6-6|.|.|TRBJ1-5
TGTGCCAGCAGTGACCTACAGGGACCCCATCAGCCCCAGCATTTT
CASSDLQGPHQPQHF
>TRBV7-9|TRBD2|once|TRBJ2-7
TGTGCCAGCAGCTTAGATCTCCGGGGGGGAAACTACGAGCAGTACTTC
CASSLDLRGGNYEQYF
>TRBV7-9|.|.|TRBJ1-1
TGTGCCAGCACCCCGACAGGGAACACTGAAGCTTTCTTT
CASTPTGNTEAFF
>TRBV7-3|TRBD1|.|TRBJ2-1
TGTGCCAGCAGCACCAACCCCGGGACAGGGGTAGGGAATGAGCAGTTCTTC
CASSTNPGTGVGNEQFF
>TRBV6-6|.|.|TRBJ1-1
TGTGCCAGCAGAGCCCCGACAGACAACACTGAAGCTTTCTTT
CASRAPTDNTEAFF
>TRBV7-3|TRBD1|.|TRBJ2-1
TGTGCCAGCAGCTTAAATGGACAGGAGTACAATGAGCAGTTCTTC
CASSLNGQEYNEQFF
>TRBV6-5|.|.|TRBJ1-2
TGTGCCAGCAGCCGCAGGGTGCACTATGGCTACACCTTC
CASSRRVHYGYTF
>TRBV2|TRBD1|.|TRBJ1-2
TGTGCCAGCAGCCGCACTTCCGGGACAGTGGGAGTCTACACCTTC
CASSRTSGTVGVYTF
>TRBV6-5|TRBD1|.|TRBJ1-1
TGTGCCAGCAGAGAGAGGGACAGGGGGACTGAAGCTTTCTTT
CASRERDRGTEAFF
>TRBV19|TRBD1|.|TRBJ1-2
TGTGCCAGTACCCGACAGGGGACCAACTATGGCTACACCTTC
CASTRQGTNYGYTF
>TRBV3-1/TRBV3-2|.|.|TRBJ1-1
TGTGCCAGCAGCCAAGGCGGAGGAGGAAACACTGAAGCTTTCTTT
CASSQGGGGNTEAFF
>TRBV6-4|.|.|TRBJ1-2
TGTGCCAGCAGTCCCCGGGGGGACGGGATCTATGGCTACACCTTC
CASSPRGDGIYGYTF
>TRBV10-3|TRBD1|.|TRBJ2-5
TGTGCCATCAGTGACGGACAGGGGAAAGAGACCCAGTACTTC
CAISDGQGKETQYF
>TRBV19|TRBD1|.|TRBJ1-2
TGTGCCAGTAGTATGGGACAGATCTATGGCTACACCTTC
CASSMGQIYGYTF
>TRBV7-2|TRBD2|.|TRBJ2-5
TGTGCCAGCAGCTTAGAGAGGGGGGGACTAGCTGGGGAGACCCAGTACTTC
CASSLERGGLAGETQYF
>TRBV7-9|.|.|TRBJ1-5
TGTGCCAGCAGCTTAGAATCGGTAAATCAGCCCCAGCATTTT
CASSLESVNQPQHF
>TRBV5-1|.|.|TRBJ1-6
TGCGCCAGCAGCTTGAATCAGGGGCTGAATAATTCACCCCTCCACTTT
CASSLNQGLNNSPLHF
>TRBV6-1|TRBD2|.|TRBJ2-1
TGTGCCAGCGGAAAGGGACTATCCTCCTACAATGAGCAGTTCTTC
CASGKGLSSYNEQFF
>TRBV19|TRBD1|.|TRBJ1-5
TGTGCCAGTAGCCTGACAGGGGCCAATCAGCCCCAGCATTTT
CASSLTGANQPQHF
>TRBV4-1|.|.|TRBJ2-7
TGCGCCAGCAGCCAGGGGGGGGCCGACGAGCAGTACTTC
CASSQGGADEQYF
>TRBV5-1|TRBD1|.|TRBJ2-5
TGCGCCAGCAGCCCGAGGACAGGGGCGGGTGTGCCCCAGTACTTC
CASSPRTGAGVPQYF
>TRBV29-1|.|.|TRBJ1-2
TGCAGCGTTGAGCAGGTTGGCTACACCTTC
CSVEQVGYTF
>TRBV6-1|.|.|TRBJ1-2
TGTGCCAGCAGTGAAATAGTTTCGGCGGGCAGCAGCTATGGCTACACCTTC
CASSEIVSAGSSYGYTF
>TRBV13|TRBD2|.|TRBJ2-5
TGTGCCAGCGGGGCTAGCGGGGGTTTACAAGAGACCCAGTACTTC
CASGASGGLQETQYF